The 16 T cell receptor beta chains presented below share a single source sample, sequenced in a study of Tregs in tolerant kidney transplant recipients. Using immunoSEQ multiplex PCR, the repertoire was profiled, and TCRdb retains in-frame clones only, with some absent. The repertoire holds about 15,000 clones, with around 77% as singletons. The sequences come from Tregs from blood, collected before the transplant. The receptors derive from a human donor who received a combined kidney and bone marrow transplant.

The V call is TRBV5-1, the J call TRBJ2-7; 7 bases map to TRBD1. Germline V gives CDR1 SGHRS, CDR2 YFSETQ. CDR3 length: 18 amino acids. Unmatched junction bases numbered 16, after V lost 0 bases and J lost 4 bases. The CDR3 here is CASSLVFGTAKSGYEQYF. CDR3 DNA: TGCGCCAGCAGCTTGGTTTTCGGGACAGCCAAGTCGGGTTACGAGCAGTACTTC.

V gene TRBV7-6 combines with J gene TRBJ2-2, with D unclear. CDR1 is SGHVS and CDR2 is FNYEAQ in the germline V gene. This CDR3 is built from 12 residues. Trimming removed 11 bases from V and 4 bases from J, with 11 bases in between. CDR3 sequence (DNA): TGTGCCGGTTGGGCAGGCACCGGGGAGCTGTTTTTT. This sequence encodes CAGWAGTGELFF.

The chain carries TRBV5-1 and TRBJ2-5; 9 positions match TRBD2. The CDR3 runs 15 residues. Germline V CDR1 and CDR2: SGHRS, YFSETQ. Trimming removed 4 bases from V and 1 base from J; junction bases left unmatched: 5. The CDR3 here is CASSRLAAIQETQYF. The CDR3 nucleotides are TGCGCCAGCAGCAGACTAGCGGCGATCCAAGAGACCCAGTACTTC.

This clone was observed a single time. The chain has TRBV18 and TRBJ1-3; D gene ambiguous. The CDR3 is 16 residues long. Trimming removed 6 bases at V and 0 bases at J, with 15 bases between. The V gene's germline CDR1 is KGHSH and CDR2 LQKENI. CDR3 sequence reads: CASSPTRHNSGNTIYF. CDR3 bases: TGTGCCAGCTCTCCCACCAGGCATAACTCTGGAAACACCATATATTTT. Based on the CDR3 plus reference TRBV18 and TRBJ1-3, the full variable domain is NAGVMQNPRHLVRRRGQEARLRCSPMKGHSHVYWYRQLPEEGLKFMVYLQKENIIDESGMPKERFSAEFPKEGPSILRIQQVVRGDSAAYFCASSPTRHNSGNTIYFGEGSWLTVV.

The chain employs TRBV13 and TRBJ2-3; weak D call: TRBD2 (6 bases). The CDR3 consists of 17 residues. Germline CDR1 is PRHDT and CDR2 is FYEKMQ (reference sequence). Trimming removed 4 bases at V and 0 bases at J, with 17 bases between. CDR3 residues: CASSYGGVVNSTDTQYF. CDR3 sequence (DNA): TGTGCCAGCAGCTACGGGGGAGTGGTGAATAGCACAGATACGCAGTATTTT.

This clone was recorded once. V usage is TRBV10-3 and J usage is TRBJ2-7; 8 bases are shared with TRBD1. The CDR3 is 13 amino acids. V lost 4 bases to trimming and J lost 4 bases; unmatched junction nucleotides: 3. Germline-derived CDR1 and CDR2 are ENHRY and SYGVKD. This chain's CDR3 is CAISGQGRYEQYF. The CDR3 nucleotides read TGTGCCATCAGTGGACAGGGGAGGTACGAGCAGTACTTC.

The rearrangement links TRBV10-2 to TRBJ2-7, with D perhaps matching TRBD2 (5 bases). Trimming pared 2 bases from V and 0 bases from J, leaving 14 bases between. The CDR3 has 16 amino acids. The germline CDR1 and CDR2 sequences are WSHSY and SAAADI. The CDR3 bases are TGCGCCAGCAGTGAGGGGGTAGCGTTGAGCTCCTACGAGCAGTACTTC. It yields the protein CASSEGVALSSYEQYF.

This clone was detected only once. The rearrangement uses TRBV4-3 and TRBJ2-5; D possibly corresponds to TRBD1 (5 bases). The length of the CDR3 is 14 residues. Trimming cost V 1 base and J 5 bases, with 11 bases left between them. Germline CDR1 LGHNA, CDR2 YSLEER. DNA of the CDR3: TGCGCCAGCAGCCAAGCCAGGGTCCACGAGACCCAGTACTTC. It specifies CASSQARVHETQYF.

V is TRBV27 and J is TRBJ2-4; D gene uncertain. CDR3 size: 11 residues. V dropped 4 bases and J dropped 4 bases, with 2 bases sitting between them. Per the germline V gene, CDR1 is MNHEY and CDR2 is SMNVEV (reference sequence). DNA for the CDR3: TGTGCCAGCAGTTCGAAAAACATTCAGTACTTC. It encodes CASSSKNIQYF.

The chain links TRBV6-1 to TRBJ1-2, with D possibly TRBD1 on 5 matching bases. Germline CDR1 reads MNHNS; CDR2 reads SASEGT. The CDR3 is 11 amino acids. Trimming removed 8 bases at V and 7 bases at J, with 11 bases between. The CDR3 spells CASARGGGYTF. CDR3 nucleotide sequence: TGTGCCAGCGCAAGGGGTGGTGGCTACACCTTC.

The chain carries TRBV2 and TRBJ2-7, with 8 bases matching TRBD1. After removal of 6 bases from V and 9 bases from J, the junction contained 4 bases not matched to a gene. Germline V CDR1 and CDR2: SNHLY, FYNNEI. The CDR3 length is 11 residues. In DNA, the CDR3 is TGTGCCAGCAGGGGAACAGGGGGGCAGTACTTC. Translating gives CASRGTGGQYF.

The J gene is TRBJ2-4, the V gene TRBV4-1; 13 nucleotides match TRBD2. Germline trimming cut 4 bases from V and 4 bases from J; bases unmatched to any gene: 1. Germline-derived CDR1 and CDR2 are MGHRA and YSYEKL. This CDR3 comprises 15 residues. This CDR3 reads CASSPTSGGKNIQYF. In DNA, the CDR3 is TGCGCCAGCAGCCCGACTAGCGGGGGGAAAAACATTCAGTACTTC.

This clone was seen a handful of times. The chain uses TRBV29-1 and TRBJ1-1, with 8 bases lining up with TRBD1. The ends lost 4 bases at V and 0 bases at J; junction bases unmatched: 1. Germline V gene sequence: CDR1 SQVTM, CDR2 ANQGSEA. The CDR3 length is 13 residues. The CDR3 is CSVGTGMNTEAFF. For the CDR3, the DNA is TGCAGCGTTGGGACAGGGATGAACACTGAAGCTTTCTTT.

This clone was picked up one time. This sequence joins TRBV4-3 and TRBJ2-7, with 8 bases matching TRBD1. V lost 0 bases and J lost 3; bases outside the gene matches: 4. CDR3 length: 15 residues. Germline V gene data show CDR1 as LGHNA and CDR2 as YSLEER. CDR3 in DNA: TGCGCCAGCAGCCAAGATAGTGGACAGGGCTACGAGCAGTACTTC. Amino acid sequence: CASSQDSGQGYEQYF.

The rearrangement links TRBV7-8 to TRBJ1-5; weak D call: TRBD1 (5 bases). Trimming pared 2 bases from V and 5 bases from J, leaving 16 bases between. Germline loops: CDR1 SGHVS, CDR2 FQNEAQ. The CDR3 runs 16 residues. CDR3 protein: CASSLLWGGSDQPQHF. The CDR3 DNA sequence: TGTGCCAGCAGCTTACTATGGGGGGGATCGGATCAGCCCCAGCATTTT. The complete variable domain, with remaining parts taken from reference TRBV7-8 and TRBJ1-5, reads GAGVSQSPRYKVAKRGQDVALRCDPISGHVSLFWYQQALGQGPEFLTYFQNEAQLDKSGLPSDRFFAERPEGSVSTLKIQRTQQEDSAVYLCASSLLWGGSDQPQHFGDGTRLSIL.

This clone was found once. This chain joins TRBV7-2 and TRBJ1-3, with D hard to call. The CDR3 sequence is 15 residues long. Germline assignment: CDR1 SGHTA and CDR2 FQGNSA. Between the trimmed V and J ends, which lost 5 bases and 4 bases, there was a span of 15 bases. CDR3 nucleotides: TGTGCCAGCAGCCCTGACTCGGGGAGGGGAAACACCATATATTTT. Its protein is CASSPDSGRGNTIYF.